The rows below give T cell receptor beta chains drawn from one sample of a study of cytomegalovirus exposure and HLA in healthy donors. Some clones are missing from TCRdb's copy, which holds only in-frame ones; the method was immunoSEQ multiplex PCR. The sample carries over 150,000 clones, about four fifths recorded once. Sequences were obtained from PBMCs. These receptors all come from a woman aged 45 to 65 in good health and CMV-seronegative. Each CDR3 is given with its conserved first and last residue. The D gene is left open where the match is weak. Rows give clone size only sometimes, using once, few, many, or a class for an expanded clone.

V: TRBV19
size: .
length: 14
J: TRBJ2-2
D: .
DNA: TGTGCCAGTAGCGGGAAGGGGAACACCGGGGAGCTGTTTTTT
CDR3: CASSGKGNTGELFF

V: TRBV15
size: .
length: 13
J: TRBJ1-3
D: .
DNA: TGTGCCACCAGCCCCGTCTCTGGAAACACCATATATTTT
CDR3: CATSPVSGNTIYF

V: TRBV19
size: .
length: 14
J: TRBJ2-2
D: .
DNA: TGTGCCAGTGGAACAGGGTTGGACACCGGGGAGCTGTTTTTT
CDR3: CASGTGLDTGELFF

V: TRBV15
size: .
length: 15
J: TRBJ1-2
D: .
DNA: TGTGCCACCAGCAGAGGATTTGACATGGACTATGGCTACACCTTC
CDR3: CATSRGFDMDYGYTF

V: TRBV5-4
size: .
length: 16
J: TRBJ1-6
D: .
DNA: TGTGCCAGCAGCTTAGACTCGAGCTCCTATAATTCACCCCTCCACTTT
CDR3: CASSLDSSSYNSPLHF

V: TRBV30
size: .
length: 12
J: TRBJ2-7
D: .
DNA: TGTGCCTGTCGAGGAACGCCCTACGAGCAGTACTTC
CDR3: CACRGTPYEQYF

V: TRBV18
size: .
length: 15
J: TRBJ1-5
D: TRBD1
DNA: TGTGCCAGCTCACTCGGGACAGGGGGCAGTCAGCCCCAGCATTTT
CDR3: CASSLGTGGSQPQHF

V: TRBV28
size: .
length: 16
J: TRBJ2-3
D: TRBD2
DNA: TGTGCCAGCAGTTTTGAAGCGGGAGGGAGGACAGATACGCAGTATTTT
CDR3: CASSFEAGGRTDTQYF

V: TRBV28
size: .
length: 13
J: TRBJ2-3
D: TRBD1
DNA: TGTGCCAGCATGCAGGGGGCAACAGATACGCAGTATTTT
CDR3: CASMQGATDTQYF

V: TRBV29-1
size: once
length: 13
J: TRBJ1-2
D: TRBD1
DNA: TGCAGCGCACCCGGGACAGATAACTATGGCTACACCTTC
CDR3: CSAPGTDNYGYTF

V: TRBV7-2
size: .
length: 16
J: TRBJ2-7
D: .
DNA: TGTGCCAGCAGCCACCGGCGGGAAGAGAGCTCCTACGAGCAGTACTTC
CDR3: CASSHRREESSYEQYF

V: TRBV16
size: once
length: 12
J: TRBJ2-5
D: .
DNA: TGTGCCAGCAGCCAGGAGGGAGAGACCCAGTACTTC
CDR3: CASSQEGETQYF

V: TRBV4-2
size: .
length: 15
J: TRBJ1-5
D: .
DNA: TGTGCCAGCAGCCAAGATAGACAGAGAGATCAGCCCCAGCATTTT
CDR3: CASSQDRQRDQPQHF

V: TRBV7-9
size: .
length: 15
J: TRBJ2-1
D: .
DNA: TGTGCCAGCAGCTTGGGCGAGATCACCTACAATGAGCAGTTCTTC
CDR3: CASSLGEITYNEQFF

V: TRBV2
size: .
length: 16
J: TRBJ2-5
D: .
DNA: TGTGCCAGCAGTGAAGGAGGTGTAAGGGGACAAGAGACCCAGTACTTC
CDR3: CASSEGGVRGQETQYF

V: TRBV28
size: .
length: 15
J: TRBJ1-1
D: .
DNA: TGTGCCAGCCCCCAGGTGCGGGGGCTAGGGACTGAAGCTTTCTTT
CDR3: CASPQVRGLGTEAFF

V: TRBV7-2
size: .
length: 16
J: TRBJ2-5
D: TRBD2
DNA: TGTGCCAGCAGCACTAGCCTCTCCGGGGGGAAAGAGACCCAGTACTTC
CDR3: CASSTSLSGGKETQYF

V: TRBV6-7
size: once
length: 18
J: TRBJ2-2
D: .
DNA: TGTGCCAGCAGTTTCTGTCAAACTAGCCAATCTTACACCGGGGAGCTGTTTTTT
CDR3: CASSFCQTSQSYTGELFF

V: TRBV6-5
size: .
length: 13
J: TRBJ2-5
D: .
DNA: TGTGCCAGCACCTCTCAAGGGGTGGAGACCCAGTACTTC
CDR3: CASTSQGVETQYF

V: TRBV30
size: once
length: 12
J: TRBJ1-1
D: .
DNA: TGTGCCTGGAAGGACATGAACACTGAAGCTTTCTTT
CDR3: CAWKDMNTEAFF

V: TRBV5-4
size: .
length: 17
J: TRBJ1-5
D: .
DNA: TGTGCCAGCAGCTTGATGTACGGGACTTCGGGCAATCAGCCCCAGCATTTT
CDR3: CASSLMYGTSGNQPQHF

V: TRBV7-9
size: .
length: 14
J: TRBJ2-7
D: .
DNA: TGTGCCAGCAGCTTTTCGGACAGAACCTACGAGCAGTACTTC
CDR3: CASSFSDRTYEQYF

V: TRBV5-4
size: .
length: 17
J: TRBJ2-3
D: TRBD2
DNA: TGTGCCAGCAGCTTGGCCCTGGGCGGGGGTAGAACAGATACGCAGTATTTT
CDR3: CASSLALGGGRTDTQYF

V: TRBV7-8
size: .
length: 14
J: TRBJ2-7
D: .
DNA: TGTGCCAGCAGCTTAATGCACACGTCCTACGAGCAGTACTTC
CDR3: CASSLMHTSYEQYF

V: TRBV30
size: .
length: 11
J: TRBJ2-1
D: .
DNA: TGTGCCTGGAGTGTAGGAGCGGAGCAGTTCTTC
CDR3: CAWSVGAEQFF

V: TRBV27
size: once
length: 12
J: TRBJ2-2
D: .
DNA: TGTGCCAGCAGCTCCCCTCCCGGGGAGCTGTTTTTT
CDR3: CASSSPPGELFF